This is a list of T cell receptor beta chains from one sample in a study of T cells in Graves' hyperthyroidism and ophthalmopathy. In TCRdb, the multiplex PCR reads were re-called with MiXCR into one record per CDR3 protein. There are around 400,000 distinct CDR3 sequences in the sample; more than 20% occur only once, and less than 85% lies in the top ten. The sample was blood. These receptors all come from a man aged 50 or older with Graves' hyperthyroidism. Both conserved end residues are part of each CDR3. Each record gives: D gene, J gene, V gene, CDR3 length, clone size, CDR3 DNA, CDR3 protein. D genes are given only for firm matches. Size tells how often a clone was seen (once, few, many) or the class of an expanded clone, and some rows leave it out.

D: -; J: TRBJ1-3; V: TRBV20-1; length: 13; size: -; DNA: TGCAGTGCTAGTACAGGCTCTGGAAACACCATATATTTT; CDR3: CSASTGSGNTIYF
D: TRBD2; J: TRBJ2-7; V: TRBV20-1; length: 14; size: few; DNA: TGCAGTGCTAGACTAGCGGTGAGCTCCTACGAGCAGTACTTC; CDR3: CSARLAVSSYEQYF
D: -; J: TRBJ2-1; V: TRBV20-1; length: 15; size: -; DNA: TGCAGTGCGCCGTCTAGCGCCGACCTATACAATGAGCAGTTCTTC; CDR3: CSAPSSADLYNEQFF
D: TRBD1; J: TRBJ2-7; V: TRBV7-9; length: 16; size: few; DNA: TGTGCCAGCAGCTCCATTCAGGGACAGGGCAGGTACGAGCAGTACTTC; CDR3: CASSSIQGQGRYEQYF
D: TRBD1; J: TRBJ1-1; V: TRBV20-1; length: 14; size: many; DNA: TGCAGTGCACTAGACAGGGGCGCTGAGACTGAAGCTTTCTTT; CDR3: CSALDRGAETEAFF
D: -; J: TRBJ2-7; V: TRBV13; length: 16; size: -; DNA: TGTGCCAGCAGCTCCGACCGGACTAGGGGGGCCTACGAGCAGTACTTC; CDR3: CASSSDRTRGAYEQYF
D: -; J: TRBJ2-1; V: TRBV6-1; length: 12; size: few; DNA: TGTGCCAGCACCTTTATCAAGGATGAGCAGTTCTTC; CDR3: CASTFIKDEQFF
D: -; J: TRBJ2-5; V: TRBV20-1; length: 13; size: few; DNA: TGCAGTGCCAACTCAGGGTCAAGAGAGACCCAGTACTTC; CDR3: CSANSGSRETQYF
D: -; J: TRBJ1-3; V: TRBV6-1; length: 13; size: few; DNA: TGTGCCAGCAGTGAAGAAGAAGGAAACACCATATATTTT; CDR3: CASSEEEGNTIYF
D: TRBD1; J: TRBJ2-7; V: TRBV7-9; length: 14; size: many; DNA: TGTGCCAGCAGCGCAGCGGACAGGGGAAACGAGCAGTACTTC; CDR3: CASSAADRGNEQYF
D: -; J: TRBJ1-1; V: TRBV5-4; length: 16; size: -; DNA: TGTGCCAGCAGCTTGAGTAGAACGGGGTCGAACACTGAAGCTTTCTTT; CDR3: CASSLSRTGSNTEAFF
D: -; J: TRBJ2-3; V: TRBV3-1; length: 14; size: many; DNA: TGTGCCAGCAGCCAAGCGGATCCCTCAGATACGCAGTATTTT; CDR3: CASSQADPSDTQYF
D: -; J: TRBJ2-7; V: TRBV2; length: 14; size: -; DNA: TGTGCCAGCAGAAAACTACAGGGTTCCTACGAGCAGTACTTC; CDR3: CASRKLQGSYEQYF
D: TRBD2; J: TRBJ2-5; V: TRBV24-1; length: 16; size: -; DNA: TGTGCCACCAGTGAAGCGACTAGCGGGAGAGGCGAGACCCAGTACTTC; CDR3: CATSEATSGRGETQYF
D: -; J: TRBJ1-4; V: TRBV6-2/TRBV6-3; length: 14; size: few; DNA: TGTGCCAGCAGTTACGGAACAACTAATGAAAAACTGTTTTTT; CDR3: CASSYGTTNEKLFF
D: -; J: TRBJ2-1; V: TRBV7-9; length: 12; size: many; DNA: TGTGCCAGCAGCTTAGGTGCAAATGAGCAGTTCTTC; CDR3: CASSLGANEQFF
D: TRBD1; J: TRBJ2-7; V: TRBV20-1; length: 13; size: few; DNA: TGCAGTGCAACGGGACAGGGGGCCTACGAGCAGTACTTC; CDR3: CSATGQGAYEQYF
D: TRBD2; J: TRBJ2-5; V: TRBV6-1; length: 13; size: -; DNA: TGTGCCAGCAAATGGCGGGAGGAAGAGACCCAGTACTTC; CDR3: CASKWREEETQYF
D: TRBD1; J: TRBJ1-1; V: TRBV4-1; length: 16; size: -; DNA: TGCGCCAGCACCTTTCATTGGGACAGCAAGAACCCTGAAGCTTTCTTT; CDR3: CASTFHWDSKNPEAFF
D: TRBD1; J: TRBJ1-1; V: TRBV12-5; length: 15; size: -; DNA: TGTGCTAGTGGTTCCTCAGGGGGCGCTAGCACTGAAGCTTTCTTT; CDR3: CASGSSGGASTEAFF
D: -; J: TRBJ2-2; V: TRBV11-3; length: 11; size: many; DNA: TGTGCCAGCTCTTTGGCCGGGGAGCTGTTTTTT; CDR3: CASSLAGELFF
D: -; J: TRBJ1-1; V: TRBV3-1; length: 13; size: few; DNA: TGTGCCAGCAGCCGCGACATTGTAGGTGAAGCTTTCTTT; CDR3: CASSRDIVGEAFF
D: TRBD2; J: TRBJ2-7; V: TRBV10-2; length: 15; size: -; DNA: TGCGCCAGCAGGGTAGCGGGAGGGCCTGGGGGCGAGCAGTACTTC; CDR3: CASRVAGGPGGEQYF
D: TRBD1; J: TRBJ1-4; V: TRBV29-1; length: 13; size: -; DNA: TGCAGCGCTGGGGACAGGGACGAAGAAAAACTGTTTTTT; CDR3: CSAGDRDEEKLFF
D: -; J: TRBJ2-2; V: TRBV7-9; length: 16; size: -; DNA: TGTGCCAGCAGCTCCCCCGGGCTCTCGAACACCGGGGAGCTGTTTTTT; CDR3: CASSSPGLSNTGELFF
D: -; J: TRBJ1-1; V: TRBV3-1; length: 14; size: few; DNA: TGTGCCAGCAGCGTTCGACAGGCGAGCACTGAAGCTTTCTTT; CDR3: CASSVRQASTEAFF
D: -; J: TRBJ2-3; V: TRBV10-3; length: 15; size: few; DNA: TGTGCCACCGCCCTGGACACGTTTAGCACAGATACGCAGTATTTT; CDR3: CATALDTFSTDTQYF
D: -; J: TRBJ2-7; V: TRBV6-1; length: 8; size: -; DNA: TGTGCCAGCCAAGGGCAGTACTTC; CDR3: CASQGQYF
D: -; J: TRBJ2-5; V: TRBV10-3; length: 11; size: few; DNA: TGTGCCATCAGTGAGTATCAGCTCAAATACTTC; CDR3: CAISEYQLKYF
D: -; J: TRBJ2-1; V: TRBV7-8; length: 13; size: many; DNA: TGTGCCAGCAGCTTATGGCCAGACAATGAGCAGTTCTTC; CDR3: CASSLWPDNEQFF
D: TRBD2; J: TRBJ2-3; V: TRBV5-1; length: 19; size: -; DNA: TGCGCCAGCAGCTTGGTCGGGACTAGCGGGAGAGGACTCACAGATACGCAGTATTTT; CDR3: CASSLVGTSGRGLTDTQYF
D: -; J: TRBJ1-6; V: TRBV20-1; length: 16; size: -; DNA: TGCAGTGCCGGCGGACAGTTTAGCTCCTATAATTCACCCCTCCACTTT; CDR3: CSAGGQFSSYNSPLHF
D: -; J: TRBJ2-7; V: TRBV28; length: 13; size: few; DNA: TGTGCCAGCAGTAGGACTAACCCCTACGAGCAGTACTTC; CDR3: CASSRTNPYEQYF
D: -; J: TRBJ2-1; V: TRBV29-1; length: 14; size: few; DNA: TGCAGCGTGGTGGGACGGTCCGTCTACAATGAGCAGTTCTTC; CDR3: CSVVGRSVYNEQFF
D: TRBD2; J: TRBJ2-1; V: TRBV12-3/TRBV12-4; length: 15; size: few; DNA: TGTGCCAGCACCCTTAGCGGGAGGGCCAGCAATGAGCAGTTCTTC; CDR3: CASTLSGRASNEQFF
D: TRBD2; J: TRBJ2-7; V: TRBV2; length: 13; size: many; DNA: TGTGCCATCCTCGGGACTAGCAGATACGAGCAGTACTTC; CDR3: CAILGTSRYEQYF
D: TRBD2; J: TRBJ2-1; V: TRBV7-2; length: 17; size: -; DNA: TGTGCCAGCAGCTTAGAAGGGACTAGCGTTTACTACAATGAGCAGTTCTTC; CDR3: CASSLEGTSVYYNEQFF
D: -; J: TRBJ1-5; V: TRBV19; length: 13; size: few; DNA: TGTGCCAGCGACCCAGCCCGTAATCAGCCCCAGCATTTT; CDR3: CASDPARNQPQHF
D: -; J: TRBJ2-5; V: TRBV20-1; length: 12; size: few; DNA: TGCAGTGCTGTAGTATCGCAAGAGACCCAGTACTTC; CDR3: CSAVVSQETQYF
D: -; J: TRBJ2-1; V: TRBV6-1; length: 11; size: -; DNA: TGTGCCAGCAGAGAAGGCAATGAGCAGTTCTTC; CDR3: CASREGNEQFF
D: -; J: TRBJ1-4; V: TRBV20-1; length: 14; size: -; DNA: TGCAGTGCTAGAGACGGGAGGAATCATGAAAAACTGTTTTTT; CDR3: CSARDGRNHEKLFF
D: TRBD1; J: TRBJ2-1; V: TRBV28; length: 15; size: many; DNA: TGTGCCAGCAGCCTGGGACAGGGACATTACAATGAGCAGTTCTTC; CDR3: CASSLGQGHYNEQFF
D: -; J: TRBJ1-4; V: TRBV12-3/TRBV12-4; length: 15; size: few; DNA: TGTGCCAGCAGCGCCGGGACCTCGGGAGGTGAAAAACTGTTTTTT; CDR3: CASSAGTSGGEKLFF
D: -; J: TRBJ2-3; V: TRBV11-3; length: 13; size: few; DNA: TGTGCCAGCAGAGCTAGCGATGAGGATACGCAGTATTTT; CDR3: CASRASDEDTQYF
D: -; J: TRBJ2-3; V: TRBV28; length: 15; size: -; DNA: TGTGCCAGCAGTTTTCTGCTAGGAGGGGTGGGTACGCAGTATTTT; CDR3: CASSFLLGGVGTQYF
D: TRBD1; J: TRBJ2-5; V: TRBV7-6; length: 14; size: many; DNA: TGTGCCAGCAGCCCCAGGGGGCAGGGGGAGACCCAGTACTTC; CDR3: CASSPRGQGETQYF
D: -; J: TRBJ2-7; V: TRBV2; length: 14; size: few; DNA: TGTGCCAGCAGTGAATCCCTTGCCACCTACGAGCAGTACTTC; CDR3: CASSESLATYEQYF
D: -; J: TRBJ2-3; V: TRBV5-1; length: 15; size: -; DNA: TGCGTCAGCAGCTTCGAGGGACACCACACAGATACGCAGTATTTT; CDR3: CVSSFEGHHTDTQYF
D: TRBD2; J: TRBJ2-3; V: TRBV12-5; length: 16; size: few; DNA: TGTGCTAGTGTCCCGACTAGCGGGAGGAGCACAGATACGCAGTATTTT; CDR3: CASVPTSGRSTDTQYF
D: -; J: TRBJ2-1; V: TRBV11-3; length: 13; size: -; DNA: TGTGCCAGCAGCTCTGGACCGGGTACTGAGCAGTTCTTC; CDR3: CASSSGPGTEQFF
D: -; J: TRBJ2-7; V: TRBV3-1; length: 15; size: -; DNA: TGTGCCAGCAGCCCCGGTCGGGGGATAGGGTACGAGCAGTACTTC; CDR3: CASSPGRGIGYEQYF
D: TRBD1; J: TRBJ2-7; V: TRBV6-2/TRBV6-3; length: 14; size: few; DNA: TGTGCCAGCAGTAAATACAGGGGTGGGTACGAGCAGTACTTC; CDR3: CASSKYRGGYEQYF
D: TRBD1; J: TRBJ1-3; V: TRBV3-1; length: 14; size: many; DNA: TGTGCCAGCAGCCAAGGGACAGGGGGAAACACCATATATTTT; CDR3: CASSQGTGGNTIYF
D: -; J: TRBJ2-7; V: TRBV7-3; length: 16; size: -; DNA: TGTGCCAGCAGCTTAGACGCGGCGGGGACCCCCTACGAGCAGTACTTC; CDR3: CASSLDAAGTPYEQYF